What follows describes a single TCR beta chain. Its antigen is unknown. This specimen belongs to a study of T cell responses to AZD1222 COVID-19 vaccine. In the study overall: Second-dose schedules of about 4 or about 12 weeks were combined. Findings and caveats of the study: It should be noted that donors were predominantly white British and more often female, and clonal diversity was possibly underestimated.

The germline gives CDR1 SGHDN, CDR2 FVKESK. The length of the CDR3 is 16 residues. V gave up 4 bases and J gave up 3 bases, with 19 bases separating them. Repertoires were generated with immunoSEQ multiplex PCR, while TCRdb's copy carries only in-frame clones and drops some. The sample includes 130,000 to 150,000 clones, about 90% of them seen just once. Sequences were derived from peripheral blood, sampled on day 0 of AZD1222 vaccination. This sequence was found in an adult in good health. The chain uses TRBV14 and TRBJ2-7; D unclear. The CDR3 is CASSRPDEFFDYEQYF. CDR3 DNA: TGTGCCAGCAGCCGTCCCGATGAATTTTTCGACTACGAGCAGTACTTC.